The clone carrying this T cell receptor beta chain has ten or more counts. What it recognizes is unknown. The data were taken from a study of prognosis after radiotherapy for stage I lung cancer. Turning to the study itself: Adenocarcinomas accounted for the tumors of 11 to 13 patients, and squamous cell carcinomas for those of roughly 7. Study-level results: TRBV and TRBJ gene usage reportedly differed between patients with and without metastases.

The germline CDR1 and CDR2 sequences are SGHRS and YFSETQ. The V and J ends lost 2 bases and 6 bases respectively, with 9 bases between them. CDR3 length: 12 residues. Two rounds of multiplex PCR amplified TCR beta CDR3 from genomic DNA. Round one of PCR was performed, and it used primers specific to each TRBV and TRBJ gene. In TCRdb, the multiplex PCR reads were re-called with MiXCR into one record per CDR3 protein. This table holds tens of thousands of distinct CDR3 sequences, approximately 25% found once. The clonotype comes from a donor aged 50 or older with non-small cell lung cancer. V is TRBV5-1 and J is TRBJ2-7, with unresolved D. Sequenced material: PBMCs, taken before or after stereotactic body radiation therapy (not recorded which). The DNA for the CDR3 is TGCGCCAGCAGCTTTCCCGCGGCCGAGCAGTACTTC. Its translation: CASSFPAAEQYF.